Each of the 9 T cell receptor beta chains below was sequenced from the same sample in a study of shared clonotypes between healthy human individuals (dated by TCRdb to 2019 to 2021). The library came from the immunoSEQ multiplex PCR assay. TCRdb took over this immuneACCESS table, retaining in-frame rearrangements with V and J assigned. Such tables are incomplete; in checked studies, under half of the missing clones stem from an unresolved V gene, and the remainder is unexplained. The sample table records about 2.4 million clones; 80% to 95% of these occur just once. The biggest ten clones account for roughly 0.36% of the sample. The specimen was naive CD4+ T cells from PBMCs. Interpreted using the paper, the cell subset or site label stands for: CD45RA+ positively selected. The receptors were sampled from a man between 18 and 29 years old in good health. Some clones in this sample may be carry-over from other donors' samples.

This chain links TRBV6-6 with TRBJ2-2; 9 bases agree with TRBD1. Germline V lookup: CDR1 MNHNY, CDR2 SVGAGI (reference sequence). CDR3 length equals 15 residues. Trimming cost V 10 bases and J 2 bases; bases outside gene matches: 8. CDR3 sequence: CAISWDRVNTGELFF. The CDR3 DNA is TGTGCCATCTCCTGGGACAGGGTCAACACCGGGGAGCTGTTTTTT.

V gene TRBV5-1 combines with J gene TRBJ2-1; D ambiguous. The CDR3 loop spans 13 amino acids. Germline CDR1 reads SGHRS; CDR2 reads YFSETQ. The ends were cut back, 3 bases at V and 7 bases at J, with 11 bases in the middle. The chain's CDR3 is CASSSTPGNEQFF. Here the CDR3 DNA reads TGCGCCAGCAGCTCGACGCCCGGGAATGAGCAGTTCTTC.

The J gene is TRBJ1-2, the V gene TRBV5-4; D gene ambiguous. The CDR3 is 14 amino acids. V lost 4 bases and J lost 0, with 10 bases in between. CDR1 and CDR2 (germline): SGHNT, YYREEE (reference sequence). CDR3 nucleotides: TGTGCCAGCAGCGGCCGTCTGACTAACTATGGCTACACCTTC. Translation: CASSGRLTNYGYTF.

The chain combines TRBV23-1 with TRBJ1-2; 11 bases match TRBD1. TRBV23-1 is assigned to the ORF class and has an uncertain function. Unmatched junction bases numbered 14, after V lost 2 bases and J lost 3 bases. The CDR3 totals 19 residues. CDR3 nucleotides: TGCGCCAGCAGTCAACCAACGCCCAGGGACAGGGGGATCGACTATGGCTACACCTTC. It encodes CASSQPTPRDRGIDYGYTF.

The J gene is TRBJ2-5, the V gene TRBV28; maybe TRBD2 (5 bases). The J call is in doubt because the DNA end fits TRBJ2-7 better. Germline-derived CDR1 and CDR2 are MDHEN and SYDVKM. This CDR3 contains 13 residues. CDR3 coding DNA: TGTGCCAGCAGCCCCCGCGGGCTGTACGAGCAGTACTTC. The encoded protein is CASSPRGLYEQYF.

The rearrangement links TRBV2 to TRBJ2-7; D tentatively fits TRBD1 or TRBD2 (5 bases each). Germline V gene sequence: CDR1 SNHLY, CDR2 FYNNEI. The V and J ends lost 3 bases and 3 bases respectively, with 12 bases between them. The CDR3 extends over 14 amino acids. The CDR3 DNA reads TGTGCCAGCAGTGACCAGGGACGTTACTACGAGCAGTACTTC. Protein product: CASSDQGRYYEQYF.

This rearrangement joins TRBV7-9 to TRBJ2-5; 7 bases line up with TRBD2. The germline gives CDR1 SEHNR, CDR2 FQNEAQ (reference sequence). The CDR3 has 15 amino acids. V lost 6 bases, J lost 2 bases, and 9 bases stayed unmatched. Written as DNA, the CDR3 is TGTGCCAGCAGGCGGGGGTCAGGTGGGCAAGAGACCCAGTACTTC. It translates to CASRRGSGGQETQYF.

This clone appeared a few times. CDR3 protein: CATQASANEKLFF. CDR3 bases: TGCGCCACACAGGCCTCGGCTAATGAAAAACTGTTTTTT. This chain links TRBV10-1 with TRBJ1-4, with a possible D match to TRBD1 (5 bases). Between the trimmed V and J ends, which lost 10 bases and 3 bases, there was a span of 12 bases. In germline, CDR1 is WNHNN, CDR2 SYGVQD (reference sequence). The CDR3 consists of 13 residues.

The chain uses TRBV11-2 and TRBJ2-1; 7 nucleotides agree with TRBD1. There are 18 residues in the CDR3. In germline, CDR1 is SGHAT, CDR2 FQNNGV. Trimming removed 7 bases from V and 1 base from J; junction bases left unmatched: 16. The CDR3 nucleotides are TGTGCCAGCACTCTTTTTTCCCCTACAGGGGTATCCTACAATGAGCAGTTCTTC. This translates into CASTLFSPTGVSYNEQFF.